This record looks at one TCR beta chain sequence and its context. Categorization into cohorts depended on clinical history that participants reported. This sample stems from a study of blood T cell repertoires in COVID-19. Overall study context: The cDNA or gDNA used as material had been derived from T cells, B-cell-depleted T cells, or PBMCs.

As originally analysed: Amplification from reference gene primers served as the basis for estimated nucleated cell counts. The data were produced by immunoSEQ multiplex PCR, yet TCRdb's version contains in-frame clones alone and is incomplete. Clone size and V and J calls were adopted from that table, with D and trimming inferred from the DNA. This sample has 150,000 to 200,000 clones, with 82% found just once. The CDR3 has 15 amino acids. Trimming cost V 5 bases and J 3 bases, with 16 bases left between them. Germline CDR1 and CDR2: SEHNR and FQNEAQ (reference sequence). V is TRBV7-9 and J is TRBJ1-1, with TRBD1 as a possible D gene (5 bases). The sequencing input was PBMCs or T cells enriched from blood (not recorded which). The sequence derives from a man aged 35 to 55 who had recovered from COVID-19. The CDR3 nucleotides are TGTGCCAGCAGCCCAGGGCGACGGGGGGACACTGAAGCTTTCTTT. It encodes CASSPGRRGDTEAFF.